The 20 T cell receptor beta chains below come from one sample, sequenced in a study of CD8 T cells in Susac syndrome. Random hexamers were used to reverse transcribe about 0.45 to 1 ug of RNA. TCRdb reprocessed the immunoSEQ multiplex PCR reads with MiXCR, giving one entry per CDR3 protein. This sample carries fewer than 80,000 distinct CDR3 sequences, approximately 93% of them seen once, and the ten largest clones take 0.56%. Sample: CD8+ T cells from PBMCs. The receptors shown here come from a human donor with multiple sclerosis.

The rearrangement uses TRBV4-1 and TRBJ2-1, with no clear D. The CDR3 length is 12 residues. The V end was cut by 4 bases, the J end by 8 bases, with 9 bases between. Per germline, CDR1 MGHRA and CDR2 YSYEKL. CDR3 protein: CASSREFDEQFF. DNA of the CDR3: TGCGCCAGCAGCCGAGAATTCGATGAGCAGTTCTTC.

The CDR3 region has the DNA TGTGCCACCAGCAGACCAGATACAGGGGGCCAGACCTACGAGCAGTACTTC. Translation: CATSRPDTGGQTYEQYF. The V call is TRBV15, the J call TRBJ2-7; 9 positions agree with TRBD1. This CDR3 spans 17 amino acids. Germline CDR1 is LNHNV and CDR2 is YYDKDF (reference sequence). The ends lost 2 bases at V and 2 bases at J; junction bases unmatched: 10.

The chain links TRBV5-6 to TRBJ1-4; D is unclear. Germline CDR1 and CDR2: SGHDT and YYEEEE. The CDR3 covers 12 residues. V shed 4 bases and J shed 4 bases, with 5 bases lying between them. CDR3 protein: CASSNLNEKLFF. DNA of the CDR3: TGTGCCAGCAGCAACCTTAATGAAAAACTGTTTTTT.

This sequence joins TRBV7-9 and TRBJ2-7, with TRBD1 matching 8 bases. The germline V gene encodes CDR1 SEHNR and CDR2 FQNEAQ (reference sequence). The ends lost 1 base at V and 5 bases at J; junction bases unmatched: 10. The CDR3 totals 16 residues. The CDR3 DNA follows: TGTGCCAGCAGCTTAGTTGGGCAGGGGGCGCTCCACGAGCAGTACTTC. Its protein is CASSLVGQGALHEQYF. Using reference TRBV7-9 and TRBJ2-7 for the parts outside the CDR3, the full variable domain is DTGVSQNPRHKITKRGQNVTFRCDPISEHNRLYWYRQTLGQGPEFLTYFQNEAQLEKSRLLSDRFSAERPKGSFSTLEIQRTEQGDSAMYLCASSLVGQGALHEQYFGPGTRLTVT.

V usage is TRBV13 and J usage is TRBJ2-7; possible D gene TRBD2, 5 bases. Trimming pared 3 bases from V and 7 bases from J, leaving 16 bases between. The CDR3 is made up of 14 amino acids. Germline V lookup: CDR1 PRHDT, CDR2 FYEKMQ (reference sequence). The CDR3 spells CASSFFALTGEQYF. CDR3 nucleotide sequence: TGTGCCAGCAGCTTTTTCGCACTAACGGGGGAGCAGTACTTC. The full variable domain, with the rest looked up from reference TRBV13 and TRBJ2-7, is AAGVIQSPRHLIKEKRETATLKCYPIPRHDTVYWYQQGPGQDPQFLISFYEKMQSDKGSIPDRFSAQQFSDYHSELNMSSLELGDSALYFCASSFFALTGEQYFGPGTRLTVT.

The gene calls are TRBV25-1 and TRBJ2-5; perhaps TRBD2 as D (5 bases). V gave up 5 bases and J gave up 5 bases, with 15 bases separating them. The CDR3 is 14 residues long. Germline-derived CDR1 and CDR2 are MGHDK and SYGVNS. The CDR3 sequence: CASSRWDWEETQYF. The CDR3 region has the DNA TGTGCCAGCAGTAGGTGGGATTGGGAGGAGACCCAGTACTTC.

This chain links TRBV18 with TRBJ2-1; D is possibly TRBD2 (6 bases). CDR3 length: 15 amino acids. Germline V lookup: CDR1 KGHSH, CDR2 LQKENI. The V and J ends lost 6 bases and 3 bases respectively, with 15 bases between them. CDR3 bases: TGTGCCAGCTCGCTCGAAGCGGGTTTCTACAATGAGCAGTTCTTC. As protein: CASSLEAGFYNEQFF.

J is TRBJ2-4 and V is TRBV28; D is perhaps TRBD2 (7 bases). Trimming left V 4 bases short and J 2 bases short, with 21 bases between. Germline V gives CDR1 MDHEN, CDR2 SYDVKM. The CDR3 runs to 18 residues. The CDR3 protein is CASSSHFEGRGTKNIQYF. The DNA of the CDR3 is TGTGCCAGCAGTTCCCACTTCGAGGGGAGGGGGACCAAAAACATTCAGTACTTC.

The V and J genes are TRBV3-1 and TRBJ2-7; 7 nucleotides agree with TRBD1. The V gene's germline CDR1 is LGHDT and CDR2 YNNKEL (reference sequence). The CDR3 is made up of 13 amino acids. V was pared by 8 bases and J by 0 bases, with 4 bases of the junction left unmatched. The CDR3 DNA reads TGTGCCAGCCAAAGGGACAGCTCCTACGAGCAGTACTTC. Translated, it gives CASQRDSSYEQYF.

The V and J genes are TRBV3-1 and TRBJ1-2; D might be TRBD1 (5 bases). With 0 bases removed from V and 0 bases from J, the gap between germline ends came to 11 bases. The V gene's germline CDR1 is LGHDT and CDR2 YNNKEL (reference sequence). The CDR3 runs 16 residues. Here the CDR3 DNA reads TGTGCCAGCAGCCAAGATGCGCAGGGCCCTAACTATGGCTACACCTTC. This translates into CASSQDAQGPNYGYTF.

The V call is TRBV7-3, the J call TRBJ2-3; D gene ambiguous. The CDR3 spans 13 residues. From germline, CDR1 is SGHTA and CDR2 FQGTGA. Between the trimmed V and J ends, which lost 4 bases and 5 bases, there was a span of 10 bases. The CDR3, as DNA: TGTGCCAGCAGCTCCTCTTCCTTAGATACGCAGTATTTT. Its translation: CASSSSSLDTQYF.

The V call is TRBV29-1, the J call TRBJ2-7; 8 bases agree with TRBD1. The V and J ends lost 4 bases and 4 bases, in that order; junction bases with no gene match: 6. CDR3 length: 13 amino acids. Germline V gives CDR1 SQVTM, CDR2 ANQGSEA. CDR3 nucleotide sequence: TGCAGCGTTGGAGGGGACAGGTCTTACGAGCAGTACTTC. Its protein product is CSVGGDRSYEQYF.

This clonotype was counted a few times. The chain joins TRBV7-9 to TRBJ1-1, with D unresolved. Looked up from germline, CDR1 is SEHNR and CDR2 is FQNEAQ (reference sequence). CDR3 length: 13 amino acids. Trimming cost V 1 base and J 6 bases, with 9 bases left between them. CDR3: CASSLVSVPEAFF. The CDR3 region has the DNA TGTGCCAGCAGCTTAGTTTCCGTCCCTGAAGCTTTCTTT.

This chain connects TRBV28 to TRBJ2-1, with 11 nucleotides matching TRBD2. This CDR3 region has 16 residues. Unmatched junction bases numbered 6, after V lost 6 bases and J lost 2 bases. CDR1 and CDR2 from the germline V gene are MDHEN and SYDVKM. CDR3 sequence (DNA): TGTGCCAGCAGGCCACTAGCGGGAGAACCCTACAATGAGCAGTTCTTC. This gives the protein CASRPLAGEPYNEQFF.

The chain uses TRBV30 and TRBJ1-2; D remains unclear. The CDR3 has 13 amino acids. Trimming removed 5 bases from V and 7 bases from J, with 17 bases in between. Germline V gene lookup returns CDR1 GTSNPN and CDR2 SVGIG (reference sequence). The DNA of the CDR3 is TGTGCCTGGGCCACGGTGTGGACGTCTGGCTACACCTTC. This gives the protein CAWATVWTSGYTF.

The chain links TRBV27 to TRBJ1-2, with D perhaps matching TRBD1 (5 bases). Trimming removed 4 bases from V and 1 base from J, with 13 bases in between. Germline V lookup: CDR1 MNHEY, CDR2 SMNVEV (reference sequence). This CDR3 is built from 15 residues. The CDR3 DNA sequence: TGTGCCAGCAGTTCACTTACGGGGGGTAACTATGGCTACACCTTC. It encodes CASSSLTGGNYGYTF.

The chain uses TRBV4-3 and TRBJ2-5, with TRBD2 matching over 10 bases. Germline V gene sequence: CDR1 LGHNA, CDR2 YSLEER. J lost 2 bases, V lost 0 bases, and 9 bases had no gene match. The CDR3 contains 18 residues. DNA of the CDR3: TGCGCCAGCAGCCAAGAATGGAGGACTAGCGGACCACAAGAGACCCAGTACTTC. This encodes CASSQEWRTSGPQETQYF.

The chain carries TRBV28 and TRBJ1-1; 9 bases map to TRBD1. The CDR3 has 13 residues. With 6 bases clipped from V and 4 bases from J, the junction kept 3 bases outside the gene matches. The germline CDR1 and CDR2 sequences are MDHEN and SYDVKM. CDR3 DNA: TGTGCCAGCAGAATACAGGGGGCCACTGAAGCTTTCTTT. It specifies CASRIQGATEAFF.

V and J are TRBV7-6 and TRBJ2-7; D may match TRBD1 or TRBD2 (5 bases each). Trimming left V 4 bases short and J 7 bases short, with 11 bases between. CDR1 is SGHVS and CDR2 is FNYEAQ in the germline V gene. The CDR3 totals 12 residues. The CDR3 spells CASSSGAGEQYF. The DNA of the CDR3 is TGTGCCAGCAGCTCCGGGGCCGGAGAGCAGTACTTC.

This clonotype has only one observation. The J gene is TRBJ2-3, the V gene TRBV6-4, with TRBD1 matching over 7 bases. The CDR3 totals 15 residues. The V gene's germline CDR1 is MRHNA and CDR2 SNTAGT. V shed 3 bases and J 4 bases; nucleotides not matched to a gene: 7. CDR3 in DNA: TGTGCCAGCAGTGAAGAGGGGGCTAGGGCAGATACGCAGTATTTT. Protein product: CASSEEGARADTQYF.